This TCR beta chain was observed in a study of T cell responses to AZD1222 COVID-19 vaccine. The assay was immunoSEQ multiplex PCR, and TCRdb's table has in-frame clones only and misses some. The profile shows about 150,000 clones, under 95% of them singletons. This CDR3 region has 15 residues. V dropped 0 bases and J dropped 5; count of bases not matched to a gene: 6. Looked up from germline, CDR1 is SGDLS and CDR2 is YYNGEE. About this clone: Its antigen is not identified.

Study conclusions and caveats: Clonal diversity was possibly underestimated, and white British individuals and females predominated among donors. Spike-specific TCRs gained breadth and depth after people received two AZD1222 doses. Scientists sampled the repertoires only once the peak T cell response had passed.

J is TRBJ2-5 and V is TRBV9; TRBD2 matches 8 bases. The origin of this receptor is an adult in good health. The specimen comprised peripheral blood, sampled on day 0 of AZD1222 vaccination. The CDR3 loop is CASSVDPGGSETQYF. The CDR3 region has the DNA TGTGCCAGCAGCGTAGATCCGGGGGGGAGTGAGACCCAGTACTTC.